The 5 T cell receptor beta chains reported below all come from one sample, sequenced in a study of T cell responses to AZD1222 COVID-19 vaccine. Data came from immunoSEQ multiplex PCR; TCRdb stores just in-frame clones and leaves some out. The table has about 150,000 clones, approximately 90% seen once. The sample here was peripheral blood, taken on day 0 of AZD1222 vaccination. The receptors derive from an adult in good health.

This chain joins TRBV5-4 and TRBJ2-1; 7 bases align to TRBD1. With 3 bases clipped from V and 4 bases from J, the junction kept 7 bases outside the gene matches. Germline lookup yields CDR1 SGHNT and CDR2 YYREEE (reference sequence). The CDR3 is 15 amino acids. The CDR3 DNA sequence: TGTGCCAGCAGCTCAACAGGGGCTGGGTACAATGAGCAGTTCTTC. Its translation: CASSSTGAGYNEQFF.

The V call is TRBV7-3, the J call TRBJ1-1; no reliable D call. V lost 6 bases and J 5 bases, leaving 1 base between the germline ends. The CDR3 has 9 amino acids. Germline V CDR1 and CDR2: SGHTA, FQGTGA. The CDR3 DNA is TGTGCCAGCAGTACTGAAGCTTTCTTT. It translates to CASSTEAFF. Using reference TRBV7-3 and TRBJ1-1 for the parts outside the CDR3, the full variable domain is GAGVSQTPSNKVTEKGKYVELRCDPISGHTALYWYRQSLGQGPEFLIYFQGTGAADDSGLPNDRFFAVRPEGSVSTLKIQRTERGDSAVYLCASSTEAFFGQGTRLTVV.

The rearrangement joins TRBV5-1 to TRBJ2-2; D possibly corresponds to TRBD1 (6 bases). Trimming cost V 6 bases and J 2 bases, with 8 bases left between them. Germline V gene sequence: CDR1 SGHRS, CDR2 YFSETQ. The CDR3 totals 13 residues. The CDR3 DNA reads TGCGCCAGCACAGGGGCAAACACCGGGGAGCTGTTTTTT. It translates to CASTGANTGELFF.

This chain uses TRBV7-3 with TRBJ1-1, with unresolved D. Germline V gene sequence: CDR1 SGHTA, CDR2 FQGTGA. There are 13 residues in the CDR3. The ends were cut back, 1 base at V and 1 base at J, with 4 bases in the middle. The CDR3 bases are TGTGCCAGCAGCTTAAATCGGAACACTGAAGCTTTCTTT. Translation gives CASSLNRNTEAFF.

The CDR3 DNA reads TGTGCCAGCAGCCCCGCCCTGGGGGAGAATGAGCAGTTCTTC. Its translation is CASSPALGENEQFF. This chain connects TRBV7-8 to TRBJ2-1; D tentatively reads TRBD1 or TRBD2 (5 bases each). Germline loops: CDR1 SGHVS, CDR2 FQNEAQ. Trimming cost V 5 bases and J 7 bases, with 15 bases left between them. CDR3 length equals 14 residues.